A single sample is the source of the 26 T cell receptor beta chains below, sequenced in a study of blood T cell repertoires in COVID-19. Profiling relied on immunoSEQ multiplex PCR, and the TCRdb table lists in-frame clones only, not all of them. The top ten clones hold over 1% of a sample with hundreds of thousands of clones, 80% to 90% of them seen once. Sequencing input: peripheral blood. These receptors came from a man aged 35 to 55 with acute or convalescent COVID-19.

V and J are TRBV12-3 or TRBV12-4 and TRBJ1-2; 8 bases match TRBD1. V trimming: 5 bases; J trimming: 7 bases; junction bases outside the gene matches: 6. The CDR3 covers 13 residues. The CDR3 loop is CASSPDRVVGYTF. The CDR3 nucleotides are TGTGCCAGCAGTCCGGACAGGGTGGTTGGCTACACCTTC.

The chain combines TRBV28 with TRBJ1-2; perhaps TRBD1 as D (6 bases). CDR3 length: 11 amino acids. Deletions cut 10 bases from V and 6 bases from J, with 12 bases between. Per the germline V gene, CDR1 is MDHEN and CDR2 is SYDVKM. The CDR3 loop is CATAAGDGYTF. DNA of the CDR3: TGTGCCACCGCCGCAGGGGATGGCTACACCTTC.

This chain links TRBV6-2 or TRBV6-3 with TRBJ1-1; a possible D gene is TRBD1 (5 bases). Per germline, CDR1 MNHEY and CDR2 SVGEGT. V shed 7 bases and J shed 0 bases, with 12 bases lying between them. CDR3 length: 14 amino acids. CDR3 in DNA: TGTGCCAGCACCCCGCGGGGGTTGAACACTGAAGCTTTCTTT. Translation gives CASTPRGLNTEAFF.

The gene calls are TRBV11-2 and TRBJ1-3; the match to TRBD1 covers 8 bases. V lost 6 bases and J lost 0; bases outside the gene matches: 7. The CDR3 is 16 amino acids. Germline CDR1 is SGHAT and CDR2 is FQNNGV. The CDR3 nucleotides are TGTGCCAGCAGAACCGACAGGGGTTTCTCTGGAAACACCATATATTTT. Translating it yields CASRTDRGFSGNTIYF.

This sequence joins TRBV30 and TRBJ2-4, with D maybe TRBD2 (6 bases). The CDR3 sequence is 13 residues long. The germline V and J ends were trimmed by 4 bases and 4 bases, with 11 bases remaining between them. Per the germline V gene, CDR1 is GTSNPN and CDR2 is SVGIG (reference sequence). CDR3 region: CAWKAGLKNIQYF. The CDR3 nucleotides read TGTGCCTGGAAGGCGGGGTTAAAAAACATTCAGTACTTC.

This clone was counted a single time. CDR3 sequence (DNA): TGTGCCAGCAGCTCACGACAGCTGAACACTGAAGCTTTCTTT. Translation: CASSSRQLNTEAFF. The chain couples TRBV7-8 to TRBJ1-1; TRBD1 is a possible D gene (5 bases). CDR1 and CDR2 from the germline V gene are SGHVS and FQNEAQ. CDR3 length: 14 residues. V lost 4 bases to trimming and J lost 0 bases, with 9 bases between them.

The chain joins TRBV5-1 to TRBJ2-1; 13 bases are a match to TRBD2. Germline CDR1 is SGHRS and CDR2 is YFSETQ. The CDR3 is made up of 20 amino acids. J gave up 0 bases and V 2 bases, and 11 bases lay outside the gene matches. The CDR3 is CASSFLLTSGRPSSYNEQFF. The CDR3 DNA is TGCGCCAGCAGCTTCCTCCTGACTAGCGGGAGGCCTAGCTCCTACAATGAGCAGTTCTTC.

The rearrangement joins TRBV5-1 to TRBJ2-7; 11 positions agree with TRBD1. Trimming took 2 bases from V and 1 from J; bases not matched to a gene: 2. The germline V gene has CDR1 SGHRS and CDR2 YFSETQ. The CDR3 is made up of 15 amino acids. The DNA for the CDR3 is TGCGCCAGCAGCTTCGGGACAGGGGGGTCCTACGAGCAGTACTTC. It specifies CASSFGTGGSYEQYF.

This CDR3 reads CASRTGQGYNEQFF. As DNA, the CDR3 is TGTGCCAGCAGGACGGGACAGGGATACAATGAGCAGTTCTTC. The rearrangement uses TRBV2 and TRBJ2-1; TRBD1 matches 9 bases. The CDR3 spans 14 residues. Germline V CDR1 and CDR2: SNHLY, FYNNEI. V shed 6 bases, J shed 4 bases, and the junction held 4 bases outside the gene matches.

CDR3 loop: CASSRAGAGNEKLFF. In nucleotides, the CDR3 is TGTGCCAGCAGCCGTGCGGGGGCCGGTAATGAAAAACTGTTTTTT. This chain connects TRBV5-8 to TRBJ1-4; possibly TRBD1 for D (6 bases). Germline lookup yields CDR1 SGHTS and CDR2 YDEGEE. The CDR3 loop spans 15 amino acids. Trimming shortened V by 4 bases and J by 4 bases, and 14 bases separated the two germline ends.

The V call is TRBV5-1, the J call TRBJ2-1; TRBD1 aligns across 10 bases. Germline V CDR1 and CDR2: SGHRS, YFSETQ. Germline trimming cut 4 bases from V and 8 bases from J; bases unmatched to any gene: 12. The CDR3 contains 16 residues. The CDR3 is CASSIVRDRGYDEQFF. The CDR3 nucleotides read TGCGCCAGCAGCATTGTCCGGGACAGGGGATATGATGAGCAGTTCTTC.

The genes are TRBV6-6 and TRBJ1-5; 7 bases fit TRBD1. Germline loops: CDR1 MNHNY, CDR2 SVGAGI (reference sequence). The V gene end was trimmed by 6 bases and the J gene end by 0 bases; junction bases not matched to a gene: 8. The CDR3 has 16 amino acids. For the CDR3, the DNA is TGTGCCAGCAGCCAGGGGGGCACTTATAGCAATCAGCCCCAGCATTTT. This translates into CASSQGGTYSNQPQHF.

The chain uses TRBV5-4 and TRBJ1-2; 8 bases fit TRBD1. V was pared by 4 bases and J by 3 bases, with 8 bases of the junction left unmatched. Germline loops: CDR1 SGHNT, CDR2 YYREEE (reference sequence). This CDR3 comprises 15 residues. The CDR3 DNA sequence: TGTGCCAGCAGCAGAGGACAGGGAGTATACTATGGCTACACCTTC. Its translation is CASSRGQGVYYGYTF.

The chain employs TRBV11-3 and TRBJ2-1; tentatively, D is TRBD1 (5 bases). This CDR3 is 15 amino acids long. The V end was cut by 1 base, the J end by 3 bases, with 10 bases between. Germline values: CDR1 SGHNT, CDR2 YENEEA. CDR3 nucleotides: TGTGCCAGCAGCTTAGTGCCAGGGATCTACAATGAGCAGTTCTTC. Its protein product is CASSLVPGIYNEQFF. Drawing the rest from reference TRBV11-3 and TRBJ2-1, the complete variable domain is EAGVVQSPRYKIIEKKQPVAFWCNPISGHNTLYWYLQNLGQGPELLIRYENEEAVDDSQLPKDRFSAERLKGVDSTLKIQPAELGDSAVYLCASSLVPGIYNEQFFGPGTRLTVL.

CDR3 amino acids: CASSYLSTGTGKGYTF. The CDR3 bases are TGTGCCAGCAGTTACCTCTCGACCGGGACAGGCAAAGGCTACACCTTC. V and J are TRBV6-5 and TRBJ1-2; 8 bases map to TRBD1. The V segment lost 2 bases and the J segment 8 bases; nucleotides outside the gene matches: 13. The V gene's germline CDR1 is MNHEY and CDR2 SVGAGI. The CDR3 totals 16 residues.

Written as DNA, the CDR3 is TGTGCCAGCAGTTTAAAGGGCTCCGGAGGCTATGGCTACACCTTC. Its protein is CASSLKGSGGYGYTF. The chain joins TRBV27 to TRBJ1-2, with D hard to call. Germline V gives CDR1 MNHEY, CDR2 SMNVEV (reference sequence). The CDR3 has 15 amino acids. V was pared by 2 bases and J by 4 bases, with 14 bases between.

The rearrangement links TRBV5-1 to TRBJ1-3; D is unresolved. This CDR3 comprises 21 residues. Germline lookup yields CDR1 SGHRS and CDR2 YFSETQ. Trimming removed 0 bases at V and 1 base at J, with 26 bases between. The CDR3 DNA follows: TGCGCCAGCAGCTTGGCGGGTACAGCCTCGGAGGCCGCCTTATCTGGAAACACCATATATTTT. Translated: CASSLAGTASEAALSGNTIYF. The full variable domain, rest sourced from reference TRBV5-1 and TRBJ1-3, is KAGVTQTPRYLIKTRGQQVTLSCSPISGHRSVSWYQQTPGQGLQFLFEYFSETQRNKGNFPGRFSGRQFSNSRSEMNVSTLELGDSALYLCASSLAGTASEAALSGNTIYFGEGSWLTVV.

V usage is TRBV5-1 and J usage is TRBJ2-3; 8 bases match TRBD1. Germline values: CDR1 SGHRS, CDR2 YFSETQ. The CDR3 contains 15 residues. The V and J ends lost 4 bases and 2 bases, in that order; junction bases with no gene match: 6. The CDR3 DNA reads TGCGCCAGCAGCAATGGACAGGGTGACACAGATACGCAGTATTTT. It is translated as CASSNGQGDTDTQYF.

The chain employs TRBV6-5 and TRBJ1-5; 9 nucleotides agree with TRBD1. The length of the CDR3 is 15 residues. Trimming cost V 4 bases and J 5 bases; bases outside gene matches: 6. Germline values: CDR1 MNHEY, CDR2 SVGAGI. In nucleotides, the CDR3 is TGTGCCAGCAGTTGGGACAGGGCCCCAGATCAGCCCCAGCATTTT. Translating gives CASSWDRAPDQPQHF.

The chain carries TRBV21-1 and TRBJ1-2; the listed D gene, TRBD1, was not tested against the DNA. TRBV21-1 is designated a pseudogene. This CDR3 contains 16 residues. The CDR3 here is CASSNGADIFLNGYTF. The DNA for the CDR3 is TGTGCCAGCAGCAATGGGGCCGACATATTTTTAAATGGCTACACCTTC.

The chain joins TRBV28 to TRBJ2-3; D possibly corresponds to TRBD2 (6 bases). Germline V gene lookup returns CDR1 MDHEN and CDR2 SYDVKM. The V gene lost 5 bases and the J gene lost 1 base, with 7 bases spanning the gap. The CDR3 is made up of 13 amino acids. CDR3 residues: CASSGGGTDTQYF. The CDR3 DNA reads as TGTGCCAGCAGTGGAGGGGGCACAGATACGCAGTATTTT.

The chain links TRBV6-1 to TRBJ2-7; D gene ambiguous. Trimming took 5 bases from V and 1 from J, leaving 12 bases between them. The length of the CDR3 is 14 residues. From germline, CDR1 is MNHNS and CDR2 SASEGT. The CDR3 loop reads CASSYSGPSYEQYF. The CDR3, as DNA: TGTGCCAGCAGTTATTCAGGTCCTTCCTACGAGCAGTACTTC.

The V call is TRBV20-1, the J call TRBJ2-7; the D is unclear. The V and J ends lost 3 bases and 2 bases respectively, with 8 bases between them. CDR1 DFQATT and CDR2 SNEGSKA come from the germline V gene (reference sequence). The CDR3 runs 12 residues. The CDR3 loop is CSASLQTYEQYF. The CDR3, as DNA: TGCAGTGCTAGTCTGCAGACCTACGAGCAGTACTTC.

The rearrangement uses TRBV28 and TRBJ2-2; 8 bases fit TRBD2. V lost 5 bases and J lost 2; bases outside the gene matches: 7. CDR3 size: 16 residues. Germline lookup yields CDR1 MDHEN and CDR2 SYDVKM. The CDR3 DNA is TGTGCCAGCAGTCCTCCGGGACTAGGAAACACCGGGGAGCTGTTTTTT. This encodes CASSPPGLGNTGELFF.

This clone has only a few counts. This rearrangement joins TRBV4-1 to TRBJ1-6; D unclear. Germline V lookup: CDR1 MGHRA, CDR2 YSYEKL. Trimming took off 0 bases at V and 16 bases at J, with 13 bases between the two ends. The CDR3 is 13 residues long. The CDR3 sequence is CASSQDRGQPLHF. The CDR3 coding sequence is TGCGCCAGCAGCCAAGATCGAGGGCAGCCTCTCCACTTT.

The rearrangement uses TRBV27 and TRBJ2-5; TRBD2 agrees at 11 bases. The V segment lost 1 base and the J segment 5 bases; nucleotides outside the gene matches: 3. This CDR3 is built from 15 residues. Germline-derived CDR1 and CDR2 are MNHEY and SMNVEV (reference sequence). The CDR3: CASSLLAGGRETQYF. The DNA of the CDR3 is TGTGCCAGCAGTTTATTAGCGGGGGGGCGGGAGACCCAGTACTTC.